A selection of T cell receptor beta chains follows, all from one sample in a study of cytomegalovirus exposure and HLA in healthy donors. Clones were sequenced by immunoSEQ multiplex PCR, and TCRdb holds only the in-frame ones, with some missing. Among 120,000 to 150,000 clones listed, 70% to 80% were seen once. Material for sequencing was PBMCs. The receptors here all came from a male donor in good health and CMV-seronegative. Both conserved end residues are part of each CDR3. The order of the fields is D gene, clone size, CDR3 length, V gene, J gene, CDR3 protein, CDR3 DNA. D genes are given only for firm matches. Clone sizes are given selectively: once, few, many, or a class where the clone is expanded.

NA	NA	15	TRBV2	TRBJ1-2	CASSNPSGSSIGYTF	TGTGCCAGCAGTAATCCTAGCGGATCTTCTATTGGCTACACCTTC
NA	NA	14	TRBV5-1	TRBJ2-2	CASSGGDFSGELFF	TGCGCCAGCAGCGGCGGGGACTTTTCCGGGGAGCTGTTTTTT
TRBD1	NA	14	TRBV4-3	TRBJ1-2	CASSRRQGWNGYTF	TGCGCCAGCAGCCGACGACAGGGATGGAATGGCTACACCTTC
TRBD1	NA	14	TRBV2	TRBJ1-1	CASSVRQGDTEAFF	TGTGCCAGCAGCGTTAGACAGGGGGACACTGAAGCTTTCTTT
NA	NA	16	TRBV7-9	TRBJ2-3	CASSLTVVGGTDTQYF	TGTGCCAGCAGCTTAACGGTTGTCGGGGGCACAGATACGCAGTATTTT
NA	NA	12	TRBV4-2	TRBJ1-1	CASSQSEGEAFF	TGTGCCAGCAGCCAATCTGAGGGCGAAGCTTTCTTT
TRBD1	once	15	TRBV4-2	TRBJ1-2	CASSHPRGSDYGYTF	TGTGCCAGCAGCCACCCCAGGGGGTCGGACTATGGCTACACCTTC
TRBD1	NA	14	TRBV7-2	TRBJ1-2	CASSSQTGGYGYTF	TGTGCCAGCAGCTCCCAAACAGGGGGCTATGGCTACACCTTC
TRBD2	NA	14	TRBV9	TRBJ2-1	CASSVSGRGAEQFF	TGTGCCAGCAGCGTATCCGGGCGGGGGGCTGAGCAGTTCTTC
NA	NA	13	TRBV7-3	TRBJ2-4	CASSDSDRNIQYF	TGTGCCAGCAGCGACTCGGACAGAAACATTCAGTACTTC
NA	NA	13	TRBV29-1	TRBJ2-2	CSATNRDTGELFF	TGCAGCGCAACGAACAGGGACACCGGGGAGCTGTTTTTT
NA	NA	17	TRBV27	TRBJ1-2	CASSPGPLTGYSYGYTF	TGTGCCAGCAGTCCAGGGCCCCTCACAGGGTATAGCTATGGCTACACCTTC
TRBD1	NA	15	TRBV19	TRBJ1-4	CASKRPGTGNEKLFF	TGTGCCAGTAAGCGACCTGGGACAGGTAATGAAAAACTGTTTTTT
NA	NA	17	TRBV5-1	TRBJ1-4	CASSLAPQGTTTEKLFF	TGCGCCAGCAGCTTGGCCCCCCAGGGGACCACAACGGAAAAACTGTTTTTT
NA	NA	13	TRBV27	TRBJ2-2	CASAWGQDGELFF	TGTGCCAGCGCCTGGGGGCAGGACGGGGAGCTGTTTTTT
TRBD1	NA	14	TRBV11-2	TRBJ2-1	CASRRTGLYNEQFF	TGTGCCAGCAGGAGGACAGGGCTCTACAATGAGCAGTTCTTC
NA	NA	15	TRBV7-2	TRBJ1-5	CASSLGRSPNQPQHF	TGTGCCAGCAGCTTAGGTCGGAGCCCGAATCAGCCCCAGCATTTT
TRBD1	once	15	TRBV6-6	TRBJ1-1	CASSYPTGVNTEAFF	TGTGCCAGCAGTTACCCGACAGGGGTGAACACTGAAGCTTTCTTT
TRBD1	NA	16	TRBV27	TRBJ1-5	CASSLTPGQGHQPQHF	TGTGCCAGCAGTTTAACCCCGGGACAGGGGCATCAGCCCCAGCATTTT
TRBD1	NA	17	TRBV19	TRBJ1-2	CASSMGGQGTRNYGYTF	TGTGCCAGTAGTATGGGGGGACAGGGGACACGAAACTATGGCTACACCTTC
NA	few	13	TRBV7-2	TRBJ1-1	CASSFWGGHPSFF	TGTGCCAGCAGCTTTTGGGGGGGACATCCCTCTTTCTTT
TRBD1	NA	16	TRBV4-2	TRBJ1-5	CASSQEGRTGYQPQHF	TGTGCCAGCAGCCAAGAAGGGCGGACAGGGTATCAGCCCCAGCATTTT
TRBD1	few	16	TRBV7-9	TRBJ2-1	CASSPLWTGVLNEQFF	TGTGCCAGCAGCCCCCTTTGGACAGGGGTTCTGAATGAGCAGTTCTTC
NA	NA	14	TRBV27	TRBJ1-2	CASRKQSNNYGYTF	TGTGCCAGCAGAAAACAGAGTAACAACTATGGCTACACCTTC
NA	NA	13	TRBV11-3	TRBJ1-1	CASSEGVSTEAFF	TGTGCCAGCAGCGAGGGAGTGTCGACTGAAGCTTTCTTT
TRBD2	NA	16	TRBV5-1	TRBJ2-5	CASSFLAGGPQETQYF	TGCGCCAGCAGCTTCCTAGCGGGGGGCCCCCAAGAGACCCAGTACTTC
NA	once	13	TRBV6-1	TRBJ2-2	CASTKNLVGELFF	TGTGCCAGCACCAAAAACCTAGTCGGGGAGCTGTTTTTT
TRBD2	NA	16	TRBV28	TRBJ2-5	CASSTGLAGVGETQYF	TGTGCCAGCAGTACTGGACTAGCGGGGGTCGGAGAGACCCAGTACTTC
TRBD1	few	14	TRBV11-2	TRBJ2-7	CASSPGTGSYEQYF	TGTGCCAGCAGCCCCGGGACAGGGTCTTACGAGCAGTACTTC
NA	NA	15	TRBV5-4	TRBJ2-6	CASWEGGYGANGLTF	TGTGCCAGCTGGGAGGGGGGGTATGGGGCCAACGGCCTGACTTTC
NA	NA	15	TRBV27	TRBJ2-7	CASSPGYRDDYEQYF	TGTGCCAGCAGTCCAGGCTACAGGGACGATTACGAGCAGTACTTC
TRBD1	NA	16	TRBV5-4	TRBJ2-7	CASSLLIGTGFYEQYF	TGTGCCAGCAGCTTGCTTATTGGGACAGGGTTCTACGAGCAGTACTTC
NA	NA	14	TRBV5-5	TRBJ2-2	CASSRGANTGELFF	TGTGCCAGCAGCCGGGGAGCGAACACCGGGGAGCTGTTTTTT
TRBD2	NA	19	TRBV2	TRBJ2-6	CASLRRGGFGRSGANVLTF	TGTGCCAGCCTCAGACGGGGAGGGTTCGGGAGGTCTGGGGCCAACGTCCTGACTTTC
TRBD1	once	15	TRBV4-2	TRBJ1-1	CASSQARDRETEAFF	TGTGCCAGCAGCCAAGCAAGGGACAGGGAGACTGAAGCTTTCTTT
TRBD2	NA	17	TRBV9	TRBJ2-1	CASSVTAGSNSYNEQFF	TGTGCCAGCAGCGTCACAGCGGGGTCTAACTCCTACAATGAGCAGTTCTTC
NA	NA	14	TRBV5-5	TRBJ2-1	CASSLFNHPSGQFF	TGTGCCAGCAGCTTGTTTAATCATCCCAGTGGGCAGTTCTTC
NA	NA	11	TRBV7-2	TRBJ2-5	CASSFRETQYF	TGTGCCAGCAGCTTTAGAGAGACCCAGTACTTC
TRBD1	NA	16	TRBV6-6	TRBJ2-1	CASSFPRGQLSNEQFF	TGTGCCAGCAGTTTCCCCAGGGGGCAGTTGAGTAATGAGCAGTTCTTC
NA	few	13	TRBV4-1	TRBJ1-1	CASSAGGTLGAFF	TGCGCCAGCAGCGCCGGGGGGACCCTGGGGGCTTTCTTT
NA	NA	14	TRBV9	TRBJ2-7	CASSVVGNSYEQYF	TGTGCCAGCAGCGTAGTTGGCAACTCCTACGAGCAGTACTTC
TRBD1	NA	15	TRBV5-4	TRBJ1-2	CASSLGDRDNYGYTF	TGTGCCAGCAGCTTGGGGGACAGGGATAATTATGGCTACACCTTC
NA	NA	16	TRBV9	TRBJ2-3	CASSVSGGGGADTQYF	TGTGCCAGCAGCGTGAGTGGGGGGGGCGGGGCAGATACGCAGTATTTT
NA	few	14	TRBV9	TRBJ1-1	CASSEGQQNTEAFF	TGTGCCAGCAGCGAAGGACAGCAGAACACTGAAGCTTTCTTT
TRBD1	NA	17	TRBV11-2	TRBJ2-6	CASSSQTGVSGANVLTF	TGTGCCAGCAGCTCCCAGACAGGGGTCTCTGGGGCCAACGTCCTGACTTTC
TRBD1	NA	14	TRBV30	TRBJ2-1	CAWSIGTGGNEQFF	TGTGCCTGGAGTATCGGGACAGGGGGAAATGAGCAGTTCTTC
TRBD1	NA	14	TRBV7-9	TRBJ1-4	CASSQGGTNEKLFF	TGTGCCAGCAGCCAGGGGGGCACTAATGAAAAACTGTTTTTT
TRBD1	NA	17	TRBV2	TRBJ2-2	CASSAGTGGRGAGELFF	TGTGCCAGCAGCGCAGGGACAGGGGGCCGTGGCGCCGGGGAGCTGTTTTTT
TRBD1	few	13	TRBV7-9	TRBJ1-5	CSSSKTGGGPQHF	TGTTCCAGCAGCAAGACAGGGGGGGGTCCCCAGCATTTT
NA	NA	16	TRBV7-2	TRBJ2-7	CASSFSVWTINYEQYF	TGTGCCAGCAGCTTTTCAGTCTGGACAATCAATTACGAGCAGTACTTC
TRBD1	NA	15	TRBV29-1	TRBJ1-4	CSVELSGQHNEKLFF	TGCAGCGTTGAGTTGTCGGGACAGCATAATGAAAAACTGTTTTTT
NA	NA	13	TRBV5-4	TRBJ1-2	CASSFRGVYGYTF	TGTGCCAGCAGCTTTCGGGGGGTTTATGGCTACACCTTC
NA	NA	14	TRBV9	TRBJ2-2	CASRETGNSGELFF	TGTGCCAGCAGGGAAACAGGGAATTCCGGGGAGCTGTTTTTT
NA	NA	13	TRBV10-1	TRBJ2-7	CASSEGGSYEQYF	TGCGCCAGCAGTGAGGGAGGATCCTACGAGCAGTACTTC
NA	NA	15	TRBV2	TRBJ2-5	CASSELLQGQETQYF	TGTGCCAGCAGTGAACTTTTGCAGGGCCAAGAGACCCAGTACTTC